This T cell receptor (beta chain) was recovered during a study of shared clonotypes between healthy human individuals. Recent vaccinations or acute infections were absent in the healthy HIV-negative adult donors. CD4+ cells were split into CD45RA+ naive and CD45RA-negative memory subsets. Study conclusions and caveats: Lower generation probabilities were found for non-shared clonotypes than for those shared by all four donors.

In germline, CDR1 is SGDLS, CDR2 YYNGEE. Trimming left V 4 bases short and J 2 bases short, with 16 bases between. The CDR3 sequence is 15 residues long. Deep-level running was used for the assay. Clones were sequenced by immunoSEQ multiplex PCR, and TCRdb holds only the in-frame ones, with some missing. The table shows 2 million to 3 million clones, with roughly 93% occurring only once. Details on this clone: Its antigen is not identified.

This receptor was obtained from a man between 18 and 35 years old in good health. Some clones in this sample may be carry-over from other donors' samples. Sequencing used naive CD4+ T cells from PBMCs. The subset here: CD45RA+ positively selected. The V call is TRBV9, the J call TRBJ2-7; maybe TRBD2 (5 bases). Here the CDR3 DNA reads TGTGCCAGCAGCCCTACCTGGGAGTCTACCTACGAGCAGTACTTC. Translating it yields CASSPTWESTYEQYF.